The clone carrying this T cell receptor beta chain was recorded at least ten times. Its antigen is as yet unknown. This entry belongs to a study of T cells after yellow fever vaccination. The overall study: Libraries from low-cell-number fractions were prepared with the SMART-Seq v4 Ultra Low Input RNA kit. Study outcomes and limitations: Shared CD4/CD8 clonotypes were a small share, likely from convergent recombination.

V dropped 1 base and J dropped 2; count of bases not matched to a gene: 16. Looked up from germline, CDR1 is SGHRS and CDR2 is YFSETQ. This CDR3 has 19 amino acids. In making TCR cDNA, 5'RACE template switching added a universal primer site and UMIs to it. TCRdb passed the 5' RACE reads through MiXCR, listing each CDR3 protein once. The profile shows some 300,000 distinct CDR3 sequences, around 3.9% of them singletons. This clonotype was sampled from a man younger than 35 who received the YFV17D yellow fever vaccine. The gene calls are TRBV5-1 and TRBJ2-5; 8 nucleotides match TRBD1. The material sequenced was PBMCs, taken on the day of the yellow fever booster vaccination. The DNA of the CDR3 is TGCGCCAGCAGCTTGCTCCCATCCGGACAGGGATGGAAGCAAGAGACCCAGTACTTC. Amino acids: CASSLLPSGQGWKQETQYF.